The clone carrying this T cell receptor beta chain has a handful of counts. Its antigen is currently unknown. Germline V gene data show CDR1 as MGHRA and CDR2 as YSYEKL. The V gene end was trimmed by 2 bases and the J gene end by 0 bases; junction bases not matched to a gene: 1. CDR3 length equals 15 residues. Using RNA transcripts as the source, TCR beta CDR3 regions were amplified. First-round RT-PCR targeting the TCR CDR3 was performed with the HTBI primer set. From the multiplex PCR reads, TCRdb called clonotypes with MiXCR, one entry per CDR3 protein. This table has about 530,000 distinct CDR3 sequences, 15% to 20% appearing once. Diagnosis relied on clinical symptoms, serum thyroxine and TRAb, thyroid ultrasound and orbital computed tomography. This specimen comes from a study of T cells in Graves' hyperthyroidism and ophthalmopathy. In the study overall: Once the initial diagnosis was made, peripheral blood was obtained before any treatment.

Overall study findings and caveats: Ophthalmopathy stood apart from stable hyperthyroidism in a 13 V-J model.

Sequencing was carried out using blood. This chain connects TRBV4-1 to TRBJ1-3; 7 bases fit TRBD1. The source of this sequence is a woman between 18 and 29 years old with Graves' ophthalmopathy. CDR3 residues: CASSQWDSSGNTIYF. The CDR3 region has the DNA TGCGCCAGCAGCCAATGGGACAGCTCTGGAAACACCATATATTTT.